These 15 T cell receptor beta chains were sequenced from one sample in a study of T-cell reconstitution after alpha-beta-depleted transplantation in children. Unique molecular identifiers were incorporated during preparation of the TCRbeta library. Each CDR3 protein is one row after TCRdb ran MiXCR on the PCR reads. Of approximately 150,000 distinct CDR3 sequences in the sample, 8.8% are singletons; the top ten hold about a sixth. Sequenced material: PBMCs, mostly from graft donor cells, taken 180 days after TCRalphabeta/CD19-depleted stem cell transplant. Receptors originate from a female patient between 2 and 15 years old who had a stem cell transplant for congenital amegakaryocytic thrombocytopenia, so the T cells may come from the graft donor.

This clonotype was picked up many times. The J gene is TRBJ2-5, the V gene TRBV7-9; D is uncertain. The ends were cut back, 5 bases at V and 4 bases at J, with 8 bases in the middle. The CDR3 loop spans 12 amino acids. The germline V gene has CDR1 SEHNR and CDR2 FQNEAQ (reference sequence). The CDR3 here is CASSPSAETQYF. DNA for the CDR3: TGTGCCAGCAGCCCGTCCGCAGAGACCCAGTACTTC. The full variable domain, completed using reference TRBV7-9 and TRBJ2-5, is DTGVSQNPRHKITKRGQNVTFRCDPISEHNRLYWYRQTLGQGPEFLTYFQNEAQLEKSRLLSDRFSAERPKGSFSTLEIQRTEQGDSAMYLCASSPSAETQYFGPGTRLLVL.

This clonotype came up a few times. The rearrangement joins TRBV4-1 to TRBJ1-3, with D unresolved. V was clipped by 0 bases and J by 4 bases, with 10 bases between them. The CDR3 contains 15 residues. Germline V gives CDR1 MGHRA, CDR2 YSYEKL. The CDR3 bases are TGCGCCAGCAGCCAAGAAAGGGTCCAGGGAAACACCATATATTTT. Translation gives CASSQERVQGNTIYF.

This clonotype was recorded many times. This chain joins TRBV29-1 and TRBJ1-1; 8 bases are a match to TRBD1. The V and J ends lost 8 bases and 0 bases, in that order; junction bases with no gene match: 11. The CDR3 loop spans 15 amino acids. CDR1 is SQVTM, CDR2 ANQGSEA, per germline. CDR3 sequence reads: CSRVRTGIMNTEAFF. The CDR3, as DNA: TGCAGCCGGGTTAGGACAGGGATTATGAACACTGAAGCTTTCTTT.

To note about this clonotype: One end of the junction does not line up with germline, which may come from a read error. The DNA of the CDR3 is TGTGCCAGCTGCCAAGATGTGGCTAGCGGTCGCACAGATACGCAGTATTTT. Its translation: CASCQDVASGRTDTQYF. This chain connects TRBV3-1 to TRBJ2-3; TRBD2 aligns across 7 bases. The CDR3 extends over 17 amino acids. Germline CDR1 reads LGHDT; CDR2 reads YNNKEL (reference sequence).

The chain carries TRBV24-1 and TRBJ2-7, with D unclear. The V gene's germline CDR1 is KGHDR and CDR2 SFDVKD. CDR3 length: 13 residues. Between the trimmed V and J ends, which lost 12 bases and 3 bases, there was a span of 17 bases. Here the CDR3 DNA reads TGTGCCGCCATTGATTTCCCTTTCTACGAGCAGTACTTC. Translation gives CAAIDFPFYEQYF.

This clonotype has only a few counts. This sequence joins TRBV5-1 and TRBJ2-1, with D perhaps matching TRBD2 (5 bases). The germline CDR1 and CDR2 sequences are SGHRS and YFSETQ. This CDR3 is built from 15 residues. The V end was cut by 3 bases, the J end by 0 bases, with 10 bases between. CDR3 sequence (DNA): TGCGCCAGCAGCTCGGACTCAAGCTCCTACAATGAGCAGTTCTTC. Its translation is CASSSDSSSYNEQFF.

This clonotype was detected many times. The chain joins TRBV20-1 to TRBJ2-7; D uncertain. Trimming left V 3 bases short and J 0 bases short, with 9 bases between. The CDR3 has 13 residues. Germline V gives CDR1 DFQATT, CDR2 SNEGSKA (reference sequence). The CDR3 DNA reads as TGCAGTGCTAGCGGAGATGGCTCCTACGAGCAGTACTTC. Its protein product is CSASGDGSYEQYF.

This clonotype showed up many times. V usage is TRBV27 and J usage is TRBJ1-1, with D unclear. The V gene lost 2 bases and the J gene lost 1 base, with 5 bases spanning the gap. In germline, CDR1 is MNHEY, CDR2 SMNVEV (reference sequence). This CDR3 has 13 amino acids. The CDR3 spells CASSLIKNTEAFF. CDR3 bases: TGTGCCAGCAGTTTAATCAAGAACACTGAAGCTTTCTTT.

CDR3 nucleotide sequence: TGTGCCAGCAGCTTTATAGCGACTAGCTCCTACAATGAGCAGTTCTTC. Protein: CASSFIATSSYNEQFF. V usage is TRBV5-4 and J usage is TRBJ2-1; D may be TRBD2 (6 bases). The germline V and J ends were trimmed by 2 bases and 0 bases, with 12 bases remaining between them. The germline V gene has CDR1 SGHNT and CDR2 YYREEE (reference sequence). CDR3 length equals 16 residues.

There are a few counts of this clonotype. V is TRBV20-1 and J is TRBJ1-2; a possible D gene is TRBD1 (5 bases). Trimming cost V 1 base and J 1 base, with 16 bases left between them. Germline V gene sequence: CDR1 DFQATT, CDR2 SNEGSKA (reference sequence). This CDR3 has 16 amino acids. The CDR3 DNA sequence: TGCAGTGCTAGAGGGGACTCCCGGAGGGGTAACTATGGCTACACCTTC. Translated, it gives CSARGDSRRGNYGYTF.

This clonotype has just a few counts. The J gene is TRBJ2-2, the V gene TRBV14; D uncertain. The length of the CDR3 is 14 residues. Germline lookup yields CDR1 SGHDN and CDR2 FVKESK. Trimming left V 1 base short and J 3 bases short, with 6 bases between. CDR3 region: CASSQGRYTGELFF. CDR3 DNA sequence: TGTGCCAGCAGCCAAGGCCGTTACACCGGGGAGCTGTTTTTT. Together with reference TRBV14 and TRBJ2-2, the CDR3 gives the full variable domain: EAGVTQFPSHSVIEKGQTVTLRCDPISGHDNLYWYRRVMGKEIKFLLHFVKESKQDESGMPNNRFLAERTGGTYSTLKVQPAELEDSGVYFCASSQGRYTGELFFGEGSRLTVL.

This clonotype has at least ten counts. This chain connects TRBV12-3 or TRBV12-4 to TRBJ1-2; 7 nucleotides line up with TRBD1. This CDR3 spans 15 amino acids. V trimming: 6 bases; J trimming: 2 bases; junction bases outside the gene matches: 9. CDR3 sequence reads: CASSPAGTENYGYTF. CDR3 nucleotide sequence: TGTGCCAGCAGCCCTGCCGGGACAGAAAACTATGGCTACACCTTC.

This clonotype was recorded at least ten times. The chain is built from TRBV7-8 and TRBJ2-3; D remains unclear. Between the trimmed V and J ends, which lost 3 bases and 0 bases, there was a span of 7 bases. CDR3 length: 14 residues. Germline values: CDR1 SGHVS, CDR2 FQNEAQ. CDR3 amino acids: CASSFSKSTDTQYF. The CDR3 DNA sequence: TGTGCCAGCAGCTTTTCCAAAAGCACAGATACGCAGTATTTT.

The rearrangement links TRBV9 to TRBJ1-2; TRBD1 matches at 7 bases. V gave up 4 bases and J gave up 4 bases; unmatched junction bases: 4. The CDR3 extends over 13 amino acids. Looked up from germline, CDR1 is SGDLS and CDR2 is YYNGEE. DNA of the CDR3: TGTGCCAGCAGCCCCCGGACAGGCTATGGCTACACCTTC. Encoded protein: CASSPRTGYGYTF.

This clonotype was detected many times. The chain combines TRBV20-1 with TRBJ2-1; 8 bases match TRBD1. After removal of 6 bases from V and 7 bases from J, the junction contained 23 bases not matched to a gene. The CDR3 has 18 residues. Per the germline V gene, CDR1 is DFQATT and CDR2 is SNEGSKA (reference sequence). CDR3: CSAPAGGVGRTGLNEQFF. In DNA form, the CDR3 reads TGCAGTGCCCCGGCGGGTGGGGTGGGTCGGACAGGGCTTAATGAGCAGTTCTTC.